This T cell receptor (beta chain) was found in a study of cytomegalovirus exposure and HLA in healthy donors. Findings of the study overall: Data from an earlier analysis indicated that most TCR beta V segments were productive either about 90% or about 30% of the time.

As regards this clone: The target antigen is unknown.

Primers included in the PCR were 60 Vbeta and 13 Jbeta primers. Profiled with immunoSEQ multiplex PCR; TCRdb holds only in-frame clones, not every one. Among approximately 150,000 clones listed, 82% were seen once. The sample comprised PBMCs. This TCR derives from a man aged 50 to 59 in good health and CMV-seropositive.

The CDR3 reads CASSLGDRDNQPQHF. As DNA, the CDR3 is TGTGCCAGCAGCTTAGGGGACAGAGACAATCAGCCCCAGCATTTT. V gene TRBV7-9 combines with J gene TRBJ1-5, with 7 bases lining up with TRBD1. J lost 3 bases, V lost 1 base, and 3 bases had no gene match. The CDR3 runs to 15 residues. Germline CDR1 reads SEHNR; CDR2 reads FQNEAQ (reference sequence).